The subject of this entry is one T cell receptor beta chain. What this receptor recognizes is not known. Base qualities are not provided; no much larger clone lies one nucleotide away. The sample originates from a study of shared clonotypes between healthy human individuals (dated by TCRdb to between 2020 and 2021). Study-level background: Three men and two women, aged 18 to 49 years, made up the cohort. Per donor, three plates each were used for CD4 naive and CD4 memory, two for CD8 naive, and one for CD8 memory. The study deeply sequenced blood TCR repertoires of five healthy adults to estimate repertoire size and the extent of clonotype sharing between individuals. To increase sequencing depth and limit assay-specific biases, TCR repertoire library preparation and sequencing were carried out by different laboratories using diverse techniques. Leukapheresis yielded between about 0.94 and 8.9 billion PBMCs per donor.

Using the deep immunoSEQ assay, multiplex PCR amplified TCR CDR3 regions from genomic DNA. Extracted genomic DNA from each cell subset was distributed evenly across all wells of several immunoSEQ 96-well plates, and each plate was treated as a replicate. For sorted subsets, about 220 ng of genomic DNA, equivalent to 30,000 or so T cell genomes, went into each replicate PCR. Purified libraries were measured with a Qubit 3.0 fluorometer, size-checked on a Bioanalyzer 2100, and measured again with the KAPA Library Quantification kit. Each immunoSEQ 96-well plate was sequenced on its own single-read 150-cycle Illumina NextSeq 550 flow cell. The original pipeline was this. The immunoSEQ output contained only junctional sequences without quality scores, so filtering could not match that applied to full-length reads. Sequences were annotated with PyIR, a Python wrapper for IgBLAST v1.9, and V/J genes and CDR3 were assigned using IMGT germline references. Any read was removed if the V/J assignment was weak (E-value above 1e-6), the CDR3 was missing, or the read contained stop codons, out-of-frame junctions, or ambiguous translated residues. V3J clonotypes were defined as sequences sharing the same inferred V gene, J gene, and CDR3 amino acid sequence. Percentage overlap between repertoires was calculated by dividing the number of shared unique clonotypes by the size of the smaller repertoire. Three approaches were used to assess repertoire richness: RTK rarefaction, the Chao1 estimator, and Recon v2.1 estimates of unobserved clonotypes. For all TCRbeta clonotypes obtained by the gDNA method from a few donors, generation probabilities were computed with OLGA. The immuneACCESS repertoire file appears here via TCRdb, limited to in-frame rearrangements. These files lack a portion of the clones; in checked studies, under half of the deficit traces to unresolved V genes, and the cause of the others is not known. The V and J calls and clone size come from that table; D and trimming were worked out from the DNA. The sample table lists 1.5 million to 2.5 million clones, roughly 95% of them with a count of one. The top ten constitute 1.2% of the sample.

CD8 naive samples were obtained by positive selection for CCR7 among CD45RO-negative cells, yielding a CD45RA+CCR7+ population from which TemRA cells were excluded. Healthy HIV-negative adults with no recently reported acute infections or vaccinations were included as donors. Only Caucasian adults living in Nashville, Tennessee, USA were represented among the donors. After blood collection by leukapheresis, PBMCs were isolated using Ficoll-Histopaque density gradient centrifugation and then cryopreserved in the vapor phase of liquid nitrogen. Analytical flow cytometry was used to check the purity and quantity of each magnetically sorted T cell population. Each sorted fraction had its genomic DNA isolated and then quantified by UV absorbance on a Nanodrop 2000c. V lost 8 bases and J lost 11 bases; the stretch between them is 15 bases long. The cysteine opens and the phenylalanine closes a CDR3 of 11 amino acids. Only the CDR3 DNA is retained, 33 bases long and in frame from the first base. In the germline V gene (reference sequence), CDR1 corresponds to MNHNY and CDR2 to SVGAGI.

Beyond this particular receptor, the publication reports: Rarefaction of sorted-subset datasets indicated incomplete sequencing despite the large sequencing depth. Clonotypes shared by all four sorted-subset donors showed higher generation probabilities than non-shared clonotypes. The genetic and exposure-history diversity represented was limited by the small number of donors. Around 5% of naive CD4, 3.5% of naive CD8, roughly 2.4% of memory CD4, and 0.35% to 0.4% of memory CD8 clonotypes were shared across several donors. Larger estimated clonotype richness was generally found for naive subsets than for memory subsets. Sampling was limited to blood, and TCR repertoires in tissue likely differ from TCR repertoires in blood. Based on pairwise subsampling, the degree of clonotype sharing among donors was expected to be affected by sequencing depth.

The V gene is TRBV6-6 and the J gene is TRBJ1-1; the D gene lacks a confident call. The sequencing input was naive CD8+ T cells sorted from blood. Per the publication, the cell subset or site label means: CD45RA+CCR7+. This TCR came from a man in his late teens or twenties in good health. DNA sequence: TGTGCCAGCCTCCCGGTATGTCGGGCTTTCTTT. Translated, this is CASLPVCRAFF.